The T cell receptor (beta chain) under discussion was sequenced for a study of blood T cell repertoires in COVID-19. Generated by immunoSEQ multiplex PCR, the TCRdb table keeps only in-frame clones and is missing some. In the table there are approximately 100,000 clones, 90% to 95% of which are singletons. The TCR comes from a man aged 45 to 65 with acute or convalescent COVID-19. Sequencing was done on a sample of peripheral blood.

The CDR3 DNA follows: TGTGCCATCAGTGAAAAGGGAGCGGGCGAGCAGTACTTC. This gives the protein CAISEKGAGEQYF. The V and J genes are TRBV10-3 and TRBJ2-7; the D gene is possibly TRBD2 (6 bases). The CDR3 has 13 residues. CDR1 is ENHRY and CDR2 is SYGVKD in the germline V gene. V was clipped by 3 bases and J by 6 bases, with 12 bases between them.